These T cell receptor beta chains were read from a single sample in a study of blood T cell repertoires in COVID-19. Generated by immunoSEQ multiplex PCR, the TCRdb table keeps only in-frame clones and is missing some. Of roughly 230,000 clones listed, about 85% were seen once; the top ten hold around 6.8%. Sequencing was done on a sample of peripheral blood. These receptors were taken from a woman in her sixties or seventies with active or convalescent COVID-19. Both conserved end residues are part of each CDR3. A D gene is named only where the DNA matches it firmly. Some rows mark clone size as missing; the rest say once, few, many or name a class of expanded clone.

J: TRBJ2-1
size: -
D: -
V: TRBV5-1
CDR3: CASSPGLSPSNEQFF
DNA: TGCGCCAGCAGCCCTGGCCTTTCGCCCAGCAATGAGCAGTTCTTC

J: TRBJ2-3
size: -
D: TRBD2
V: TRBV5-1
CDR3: CASDLTSGGPGGTDTQYF
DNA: TGCGCCAGCGACCTGACTAGCGGGGGTCCGGGGGGCACAGATACGCAGTATTTT

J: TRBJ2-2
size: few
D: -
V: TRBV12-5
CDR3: CASGLATGTGELFF
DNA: TGTGCTAGTGGTTTGGCAACAGGGACCGGGGAGCTGTTTTTT

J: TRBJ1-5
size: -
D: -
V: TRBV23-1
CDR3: CASSQTLAGGQPQHF
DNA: TGCGCCAGCAGTCAAACTCTAGCGGGGGGTCAGCCCCAGCATTTT

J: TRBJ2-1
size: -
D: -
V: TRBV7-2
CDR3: CASSLGPTGLDEQFF
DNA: TGTGCCAGCAGCTTGGGGCCAACGGGTTTAGATGAGCAGTTCTTC

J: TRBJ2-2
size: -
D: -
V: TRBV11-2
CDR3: CASSGYQRPELFF
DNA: TGTGCCAGCAGCGGATACCAGCGTCCGGAGCTGTTTTTT

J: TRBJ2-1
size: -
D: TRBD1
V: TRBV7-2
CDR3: CASSLRGRMGNEQFF
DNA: TGTGCCAGCAGCTTAAGGGGGCGGATGGGGAATGAGCAGTTCTTC

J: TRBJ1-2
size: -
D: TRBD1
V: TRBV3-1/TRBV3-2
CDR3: CASSLGGTGRGDGYTF
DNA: TGTGCCAGCAGCCTCGGAGGGACAGGGCGAGGTGATGGCTACACCTTC

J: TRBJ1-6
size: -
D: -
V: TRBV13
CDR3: CASSLVADSPLHF
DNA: TGTGCCAGCAGCTTAGTGGCAGATTCACCCCTCCACTTT

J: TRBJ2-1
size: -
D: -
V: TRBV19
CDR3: CASSIAGLNEQFF
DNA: TGTGCCAGTAGTATCGCAGGGCTGAATGAGCAGTTCTTC

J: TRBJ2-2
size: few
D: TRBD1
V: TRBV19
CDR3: CASRRGLLSAGELFF
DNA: TGTGCCAGTAGGAGGGGGCTTCTCTCCGCCGGGGAGCTGTTTTTT

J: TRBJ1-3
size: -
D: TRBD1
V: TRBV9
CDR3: CASSSKQGAIFSSGNTIYF
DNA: TGTGCCAGCAGCTCGAAGCAGGGGGCTATTTTTTCCTCTGGAAACACCATATATTTT

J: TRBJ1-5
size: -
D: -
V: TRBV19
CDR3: CASTPRGGNQPQHF
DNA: TGTGCCAGTACTCCAAGGGGGGGGAACCAGCCCCAGCATTTT

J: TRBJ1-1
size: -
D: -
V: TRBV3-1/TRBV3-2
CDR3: CASSPERLNTEAFF
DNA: TGTGCCAGCAGCCCGGAGCGGTTGAACACTGAAGCTTTCTTT

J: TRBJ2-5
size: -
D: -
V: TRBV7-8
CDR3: CASSLVSGQEETQYF
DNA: TGTGCCAGCAGCTTAGTGTCGGGACAAGAAGAGACCCAGTACTTC

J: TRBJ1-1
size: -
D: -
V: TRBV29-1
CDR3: CSGGAAPRAEAFF
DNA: TGCAGCGGGGGAGCAGCCCCGAGGGCTGAAGCTTTCTTT

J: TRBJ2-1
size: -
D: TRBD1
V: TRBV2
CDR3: CASTRDRGPGEQFF
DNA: TGTGCCAGCACCCGGGACAGGGGGCCAGGTGAGCAGTTCTTC

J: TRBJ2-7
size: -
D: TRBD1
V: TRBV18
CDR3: CASSPLDRGGEQYF
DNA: TGTGCCAGCTCACCACTGGACAGGGGAGGCGAGCAGTACTTC

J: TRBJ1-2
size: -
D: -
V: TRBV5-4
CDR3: CASRGGPPGNYGYTF
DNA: TGTGCCAGCCGCGGGGGGCCACCTGGGAACTATGGCTACACCTTC

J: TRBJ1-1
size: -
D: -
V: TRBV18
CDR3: CASSRKATENTEAFF
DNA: TGTGCCAGCTCACGAAAGGCTACAGAGAACACTGAAGCTTTCTTT

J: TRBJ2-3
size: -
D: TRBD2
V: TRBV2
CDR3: CASTEGRGEATSTDTQYF
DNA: TGTGCCAGCACCGAGGGGCGGGGGGAAGCTACTAGCACAGATACGCAGTATTTT

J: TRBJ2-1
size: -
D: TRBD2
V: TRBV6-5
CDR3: CASSSLAGVNEQFF
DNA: TGTGCCAGCAGTTCCCTAGCGGGGGTAAATGAGCAGTTCTTC

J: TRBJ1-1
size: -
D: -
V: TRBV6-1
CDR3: CASSEVGETEAFF
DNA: TGTGCCAGCAGTGAAGTGGGAGAGACTGAAGCTTTCTTT

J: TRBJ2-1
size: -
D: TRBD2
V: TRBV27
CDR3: CASRLAGGHWNEQFF
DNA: TGTGCCAGCAGATTAGCGGGAGGGCATTGGAATGAGCAGTTCTTC

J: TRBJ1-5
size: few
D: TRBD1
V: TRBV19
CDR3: CASRQGHYSNQPQHF
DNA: TGTGCCAGCCGACAGGGCCATTATAGCAATCAGCCCCAGCATTTT

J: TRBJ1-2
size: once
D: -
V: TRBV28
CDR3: CASSLWTPMNTGNYGYTF
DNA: TGTGCCAGCAGTTTATGGACCCCAATGAACACAGGCAACTATGGCTACACCTTC

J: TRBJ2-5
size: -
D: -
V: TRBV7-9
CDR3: CASSFASGGGRSGGETQYF
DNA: TGTGCCAGCAGCTTCGCGTCTGGGGGGGGCAGATCAGGTGGAGAGACCCAGTACTTC

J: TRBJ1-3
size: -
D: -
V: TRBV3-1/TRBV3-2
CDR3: CASSQEQNTIYF
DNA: TGTGCCAGTAGCCAGGAGCAAAACACCATATATTTT

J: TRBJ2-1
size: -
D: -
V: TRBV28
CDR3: CASRGLATSSYNEQFF
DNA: TGTGCCAGCAGGGGGCTGGCGACCAGCTCCTACAATGAGCAGTTCTTC

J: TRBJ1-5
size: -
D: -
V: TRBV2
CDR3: CASSASSNQPQHF
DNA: TGTGCCAGCAGTGCGTCTAGCAATCAGCCCCAGCATTTT

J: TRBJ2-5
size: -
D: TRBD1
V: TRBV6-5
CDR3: CASRPGTEETQYF
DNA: TGTGCCAGCAGGCCAGGGACAGAAGAGACCCAGTACTTC

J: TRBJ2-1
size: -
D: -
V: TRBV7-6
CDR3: CASSSGLDNEQFF
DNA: TGTGCCAGCAGCTCAGGACTGGACAATGAGCAGTTCTTC

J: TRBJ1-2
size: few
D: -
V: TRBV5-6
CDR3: CASSLEAGDGYTF
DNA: TGTGCCAGCAGCTTAGAGGCAGGGGACGGCTACACCTTC

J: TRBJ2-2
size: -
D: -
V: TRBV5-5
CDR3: CASSLVYSGLQNTGELFF
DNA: TGTGCCAGCAGCTTGGTCTACTCAGGGCTACAGAACACCGGGGAGCTGTTTTTT

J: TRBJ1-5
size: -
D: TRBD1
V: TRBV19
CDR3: CASSHGTASGNQPQHF
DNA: TGTGCCAGTAGTCACGGGACAGCTTCAGGCAATCAGCCCCAGCATTTT

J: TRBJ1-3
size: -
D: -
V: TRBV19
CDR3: CASSIGGGSGNTIYF
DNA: TGTGCCAGTAGTATCGGAGGTGGCTCTGGAAACACCATATATTTT

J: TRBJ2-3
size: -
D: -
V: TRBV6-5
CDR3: CASSYVGSPPDTQYF
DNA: TGTGCCAGCAGTTATGTCGGGAGCCCCCCAGATACGCAGTATTTT

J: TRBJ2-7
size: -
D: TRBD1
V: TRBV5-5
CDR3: CASSLGDRGAYEQYF
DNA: TGTGCCAGCAGCTTAGGGGACAGGGGCGCCTACGAGCAGTACTTC

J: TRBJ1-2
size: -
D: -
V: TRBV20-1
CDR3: CSARELEGTTF
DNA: TGCAGTGCTAGAGAATTAGAGGGTACCACCTTC

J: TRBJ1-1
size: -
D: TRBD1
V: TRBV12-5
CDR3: CASGWDRGMNTEAFF
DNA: TGTGCTAGTGGTTGGGACAGGGGAATGAACACTGAAGCTTTCTTT

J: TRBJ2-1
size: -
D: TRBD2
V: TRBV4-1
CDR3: CASSPRGGNEQFF
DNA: TGCGCCAGCAGCCCGCGGGGGGGAAATGAGCAGTTCTTC

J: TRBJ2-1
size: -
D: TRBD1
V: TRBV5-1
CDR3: CASSLGTGPAVDEQFF
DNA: TGCGCCAGCAGCTTGGGGACAGGGCCGGCGGTTGATGAGCAGTTCTTC

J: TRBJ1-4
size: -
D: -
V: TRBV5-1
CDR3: CASSPARVDEKLFF
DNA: TGCGCCAGCAGCCCCGCCCGAGTGGATGAAAAACTGTTTTTT

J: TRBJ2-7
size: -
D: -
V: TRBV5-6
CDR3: CASSLQGTEQYF
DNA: TGTGCCAGCAGCTTACAGGGAACCGAGCAGTACTTC

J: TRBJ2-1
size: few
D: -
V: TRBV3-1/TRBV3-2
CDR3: CASSQDPGDNEQFF
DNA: TGTGCCAGCAGCCAAGACCCCGGGGACAATGAGCAGTTCTTC

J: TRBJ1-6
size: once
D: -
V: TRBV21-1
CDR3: CASRGGGDSPLHF
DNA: TGTGCCAGCAGGGGCGGGGGGGACTCACCCCTCCACTTT

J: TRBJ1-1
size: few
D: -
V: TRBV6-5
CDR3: CASSYGTFTEAFF
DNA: TGTGCCAGCAGTTACGGGACATTCACTGAAGCTTTCTTT

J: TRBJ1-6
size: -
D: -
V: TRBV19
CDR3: CASSDPGVTGSPLHF
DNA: TGTGCCAGTAGTGATCCGGGGGTCACCGGATCACCCCTCCACTTT

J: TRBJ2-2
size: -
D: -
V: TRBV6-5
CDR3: CASSTPAGWSGELFF
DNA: TGTGCCAGCAGCACCCCGGCAGGGTGGTCCGGGGAGCTGTTTTTT

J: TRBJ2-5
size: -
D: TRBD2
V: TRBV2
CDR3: CASMQREGETQYF
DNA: TGTGCCAGCATGCAGCGGGAGGGCGAGACCCAGTACTTC

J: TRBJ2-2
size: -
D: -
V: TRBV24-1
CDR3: CATSAPPTGPGTGELFF
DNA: TGTGCCACCAGTGCCCCCCCAACAGGACCCGGGACCGGGGAGCTGTTTTTT

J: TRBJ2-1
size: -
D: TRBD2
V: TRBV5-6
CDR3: CASSFGLAGGPAYNEQFF
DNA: TGTGCCAGCAGCTTCGGACTAGCGGGGGGGCCGGCCTACAATGAGCAGTTCTTC

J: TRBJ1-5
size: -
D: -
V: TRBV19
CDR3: CASSILGADNQPQHF
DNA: TGTGCCAGTAGTATACTGGGGGCGGACAATCAGCCCCAGCATTTT

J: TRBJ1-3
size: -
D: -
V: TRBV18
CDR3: CASSVSTRGTGNTIYF
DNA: TGTGCCAGCTCAGTAAGCACAAGGGGCACTGGAAACACCATATATTTT

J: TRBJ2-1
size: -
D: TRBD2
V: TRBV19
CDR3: CASSQAGGVYNEQFF
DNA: TGTGCCAGTAGCCAAGCGGGGGGGGTATACAATGAGCAGTTCTTC